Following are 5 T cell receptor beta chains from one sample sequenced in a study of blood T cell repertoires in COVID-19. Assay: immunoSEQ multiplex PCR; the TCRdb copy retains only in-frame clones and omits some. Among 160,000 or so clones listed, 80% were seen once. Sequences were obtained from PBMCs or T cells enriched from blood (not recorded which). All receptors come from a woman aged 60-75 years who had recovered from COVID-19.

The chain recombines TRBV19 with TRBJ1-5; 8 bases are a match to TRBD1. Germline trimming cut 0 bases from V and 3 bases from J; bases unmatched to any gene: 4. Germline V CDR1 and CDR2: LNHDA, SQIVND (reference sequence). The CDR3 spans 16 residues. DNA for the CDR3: TGTGCCAGTAGTATAGAGCAGGGGGCCTTCAATCAGCCCCAGCATTTT. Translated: CASSIEQGAFNQPQHF.

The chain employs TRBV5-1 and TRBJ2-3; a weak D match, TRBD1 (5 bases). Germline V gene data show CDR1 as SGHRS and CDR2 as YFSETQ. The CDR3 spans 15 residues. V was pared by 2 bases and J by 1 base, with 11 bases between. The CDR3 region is CASSFAGSGTDTQYF. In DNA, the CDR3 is TGCGCCAGCAGCTTCGCAGGGTCGGGCACAGATACGCAGTATTTT.

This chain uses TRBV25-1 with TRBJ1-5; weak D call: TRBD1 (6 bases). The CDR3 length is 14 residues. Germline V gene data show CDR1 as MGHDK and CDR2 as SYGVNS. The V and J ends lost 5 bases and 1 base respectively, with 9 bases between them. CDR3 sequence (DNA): TGTGCCAGCAGTCCTACAGGGAGCAATCAGCCCCAGCATTTT. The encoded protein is CASSPTGSNQPQHF.

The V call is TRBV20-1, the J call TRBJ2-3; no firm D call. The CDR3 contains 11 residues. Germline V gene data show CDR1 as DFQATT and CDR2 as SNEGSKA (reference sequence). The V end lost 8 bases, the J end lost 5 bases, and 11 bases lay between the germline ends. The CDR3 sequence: CSPKAVDTQYF. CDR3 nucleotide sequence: TGCAGTCCCAAGGCGGTAGATACGCAGTATTTT.

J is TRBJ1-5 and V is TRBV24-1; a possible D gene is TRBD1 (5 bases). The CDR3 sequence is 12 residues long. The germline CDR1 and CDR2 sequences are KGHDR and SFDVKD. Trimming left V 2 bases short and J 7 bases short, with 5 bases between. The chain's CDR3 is CATSDSGQPQHF. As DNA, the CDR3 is TGTGCCACCAGTGATTCAGGGCAGCCCCAGCATTTT.